This is a list of T cell receptor beta chains from one sample in a study of cytomegalovirus exposure and HLA in healthy donors. Data came from immunoSEQ multiplex PCR; TCRdb stores just in-frame clones and leaves some out. The sample includes approximately 160,000 clones, about three quarters of them seen just once. Material for sequencing was PBMCs. The receptors stem from a middle-aged woman in good health and CMV-seropositive. Both conserved end residues are part of each CDR3. The D gene is left open where the match is weak. Clone sizes are given selectively: once, few, many, or a class where the clone is expanded.

v_gene	j_gene	abundance	d_gene	CDR3aa	CDR3nt
TRBV7-9	TRBJ2-1	NA	TRBD2	CASSLELAGDNEQFF	TGTGCCAGCAGCTTAGAACTAGCGGGGGACAATGAGCAGTTCTTC
TRBV7-2	TRBJ2-3	NA	TRBD2	CASSLGGLVTDTQYF	TGTGCCAGCAGCTTAGGGGGACTAGTAACAGATACGCAGTATTTT
TRBV2	TRBJ2-7	NA	NA	CASSWDIENEQYF	TGTGCCAGCAGTTGGGACATTGAAAACGAGCAGTACTTC
TRBV9	TRBJ2-5	NA	TRBD2	CASSSRVAGPQETQYF	TGTGCCAGCAGCTCCCGGGTAGCGGGCCCCCAAGAGACCCAGTACTTC
TRBV10-3	TRBJ1-2	NA	NA	CAISESGRIYGYTF	TGTGCCATCAGTGAGTCAGGCAGGATATATGGCTACACCTTC
TRBV30	TRBJ2-3	NA	NA	CAWSSGFTDTQYF	TGTGCCTGGAGTAGCGGCTTCACAGATACGCAGTATTTT
TRBV30	TRBJ2-1	NA	NA	CAWSVQLSNEQFF	TGTGCCTGGAGTGTACAGCTATCCAATGAGCAGTTCTTC
TRBV11-2	TRBJ1-1	NA	NA	CASSRTVNTEAFF	TGTGCCAGCAGCAGAACAGTGAACACTGAAGCTTTCTTT
TRBV7-2	TRBJ2-5	once	TRBD2	CASSSSGLQETQYF	TGTGCCAGCAGCTCTAGCGGACTCCAAGAGACCCAGTACTTC
TRBV29-1	TRBJ2-7	NA	NA	CSVGQLYEQYF	TGCAGCGTTGGACAGTTGTACGAGCAGTACTTC
TRBV27	TRBJ2-3	NA	TRBD2	CASTDSGRVNTQYF	TGTGCCAGCACCGATAGCGGGAGGGTAAATACGCAGTATTTT
TRBV4-2	TRBJ2-3	NA	TRBD2	CASSQDGASGPDTQYF	TGTGCCAGCAGCCAAGATGGTGCTAGCGGGCCAGATACGCAGTATTTT
TRBV2	TRBJ1-2	NA	TRBD1	CASTQGDGWSGSGYTF	TGTGCCAGCACCCAGGGGGACGGGTGGAGTGGGTCGGGCTACACCTTC
TRBV7-6	TRBJ2-2	NA	NA	CASSAGSGMNTGELFF	TGTGCCAGCAGCGCTGGGTCCGGGATGAACACCGGGGAGCTGTTTTTT
TRBV27	TRBJ2-7	NA	TRBD2	CASSLSGLAGAYEQYF	TGTGCCAGCAGTTTATCGGGACTAGCGGGAGCCTACGAGCAGTACTTC
TRBV12-5	TRBJ1-2	once	TRBD1	CASGQGEAGYGYTF	TGTGCTAGTGGCCAGGGGGAGGCTGGCTATGGCTACACCTTC
TRBV19	TRBJ2-5	NA	NA	CASSILAGQETQYF	TGTGCCAGTAGTATCCTAGCTGGACAAGAGACCCAGTACTTC
TRBV7-2	TRBJ2-7	NA	TRBD2	CASSPRTSGPYYSSYEQYF	TGTGCCAGCAGCCCGAGGACTAGCGGGCCGTACTATAGCTCCTACGAGCAGTACTTC
TRBV7-2	TRBJ1-2	NA	NA	CASSPGTGSLYGYTF	TGTGCCAGCAGCCCCGGGACTGGCAGTCTCTATGGCTACACCTTC
TRBV28	TRBJ1-4	once	TRBD1	CASSFGTADEKLFF	TGTGCCAGCAGTTTTGGGACAGCCGATGAAAAACTGTTTTTT
TRBV27	TRBJ1-1	NA	TRBD1	CASSFSTQGAWTEAFF	TGTGCCAGCAGTTTTTCTACACAGGGGGCGTGGACTGAAGCTTTCTTT
TRBV18	TRBJ2-3	NA	TRBD2	CASSLNLLLAGGTDTQYF	TGTGCCAGCTCACTGAATTTGCTACTAGCGGGAGGCACAGATACGCAGTATTTT
TRBV7-2	TRBJ2-3	NA	TRBD2	CASSPLGTSVADTQYF	TGTGCCAGCAGCCCTCTCGGGACTAGCGTTGCAGATACGCAGTATTTT
TRBV6-6	TRBJ2-1	NA	NA	CASSSTRGYNEQFF	TGTGCCAGCAGTTCCACCAGGGGTTACAATGAGCAGTTCTTC
TRBV12-5	TRBJ2-5	NA	TRBD2	CASGVGLVNQETQYF	TGTGCTAGTGGTGTGGGACTAGTGAACCAAGAGACCCAGTACTTC
TRBV9	TRBJ2-3	few	TRBD2	CASSGSGETTDTQYF	TGTGCCAGCAGCGGTAGCGGGGAGACTACAGATACGCAGTATTTT
TRBV30	TRBJ1-2	NA	TRBD1	CAWTYRDRVTGYTF	TGTGCCTGGACCTATCGGGACAGGGTAACCGGCTACACCTTC
TRBV19	TRBJ2-1	NA	TRBD2	CASRDIAGGLITYNEQFF	TGTGCCAGTAGAGATATAGCGGGAGGGCTGATAACCTACAATGAGCAGTTCTTC
TRBV19	TRBJ1-5	NA	NA	CASSLYRGNQPQHF	TGTGCCAGTAGCCTATACCGCGGGAATCAGCCCCAGCATTTT
TRBV25-1	TRBJ2-7	once	TRBD1	CASSEQGAVYEQYF	TGTGCCAGCAGTGAACAGGGGGCAGTCTACGAGCAGTACTTC
TRBV2	TRBJ2-2	NA	TRBD1	CASSLGQGDTGELFF	TGTGCCAGCAGTTTGGGACAGGGGGACACCGGGGAGCTGTTTTTT
TRBV11-2	TRBJ1-2	few	TRBD1	CASSSEKTGSYGYTF	TGTGCCAGCAGCTCAGAAAAGACAGGGTCGTATGGCTACACCTTC
TRBV7-8	TRBJ2-2	NA	NA	CASSLRGGATYGELFF	TGTGCCAGCTCCCTTCGTGGGGGGGCTACATACGGGGAGCTGTTTTTT
TRBV11-2	TRBJ2-5	NA	TRBD2	CASRLAGEETQYF	TGTGCCAGCAGACTAGCGGGAGAAGAGACCCAGTACTTC
TRBV7-2	TRBJ1-3	NA	NA	CASSPQGGNGNTIYF	TGTGCCAGCAGCCCCCAAGGGGGAAATGGAAACACCATATATTTT
TRBV5-4	TRBJ2-7	NA	TRBD1	CASSAGTDYEQYF	TGTGCCAGCAGCGCCGGGACAGACTACGAGCAGTACTTC
TRBV18	TRBJ2-1	NA	NA	CASANGGHNEQFF	TGTGCCAGCGCTAACGGCGGGCACAATGAGCAGTTCTTC
TRBV10-3	TRBJ1-1	NA	NA	CAISEGTYMNTEAFF	TGTGCCATCAGTGAAGGGACATATATGAACACTGAAGCTTTCTTT
TRBV6-6	TRBJ1-3	NA	NA	CASINTNSGNTIYF	TGTGCCAGCATAAACACCAACTCTGGAAACACCATATATTTT
TRBV19	TRBJ2-2	NA	TRBD2	CASSKTGTSGKELFF	TGTGCCAGTAGTAAAACCGGGACTAGCGGGAAGGAGCTGTTTTTT
TRBV19	TRBJ2-7	NA	NA	CASSTGSSYEQYF	TGTGCCAGTAGCACAGGAAGCTCCTACGAGCAGTACTTC
TRBV18	TRBJ1-6	NA	NA	CASSPGGRWQGEPLHF	TGTGCCAGCTCTCCGGGGGGCAGGTGGCAAGGTGAACCCCTCCACTTT
TRBV19	TRBJ2-2	NA	TRBD2	CASSRTSGRAMGTGELFF	TGTGCCAGTAGCCGGACTAGCGGGAGGGCCATGGGCACCGGGGAGCTGTTTTTT
TRBV29-1	TRBJ2-3	NA	NA	CSVDLTSPDTQYF	TGCAGCGTTGACTTGACTTCTCCAGATACGCAGTATTTT
TRBV7-2	TRBJ1-1	NA	NA	CASSLVENTEAFF	TGTGCCAGCAGCTTGGTAGAGAACACTGAAGCTTTCTTT
TRBV28	TRBJ2-1	NA	TRBD1	CASSRMTGNHNEQFF	TGTGCCAGCAGCCGGATGACAGGGAATCACAATGAGCAGTTCTTC
TRBV7-9	TRBJ2-7	NA	NA	CASSLLDEQYF	TGTGCCAGCAGCTTACTTGACGAGCAGTACTTC